Following are 20 T cell receptor beta chains from one sample sequenced in a study of CD4 T cell repertoires in COVID-19. The repertoire was sequenced with immunoSEQ multiplex PCR; TCRdb's copy has only in-frame clones and lacks some. Of about 75,000 clones detected, roughly four fifths appear once; the ten largest clones hold approximately 0.55%. The sequenced sample was CD4+ T cells from peripheral blood, obtained after recovery from COVID-19. The receptors were sampled from a human donor who had COVID-19.

This chain connects TRBV18 to TRBJ2-3; D gene unclear. Trimming removed 4 bases from V and 1 base from J, with 9 bases in between. Germline V gene lookup returns CDR1 KGHSH and CDR2 LQKENI. The length of the CDR3 is 14 residues. CDR3: CASSHPPGTDTQYF. The CDR3 DNA is TGTGCCAGCTCACACCCGCCAGGCACAGATACGCAGTATTTT.

V and J are TRBV30 and TRBJ2-3; no reliable D call. Trimming pared 0 bases from V and 4 bases from J, leaving 5 bases between. Germline-derived CDR1 and CDR2 are GTSNPN and SVGIG (reference sequence). There are 12 residues in the CDR3. This chain's CDR3 is CAWSVPPDTQYF. DNA of the CDR3: TGTGCCTGGAGTGTACCCCCAGATACGCAGTATTTT.

This chain connects TRBV7-2 to TRBJ1-2, with 7 bases matching TRBD1. V trimming: 0 bases; J trimming: 2 bases; junction bases outside the gene matches: 6. The length of the CDR3 is 16 residues. Germline V lookup: CDR1 SGHTA, CDR2 FQGNSA. The CDR3 is CASSLALTGINYGYTF. CDR3 nucleotide sequence: TGTGCCAGCAGCTTAGCCCTGACAGGGATCAACTATGGCTACACCTTC.

This clone was counted a single time. The rearrangement joins TRBV6-1 to TRBJ1-2; 7 positions agree with TRBD1. The CDR3 is 13 residues long. The V gene's germline CDR1 is MNHNS and CDR2 SASEGT. Trimming took 2 bases from V and 9 from J; bases not matched to a gene: 6. CDR3 in DNA: TGTGCCAGCAGTGAAACAGGGGATAGAAGCTACACCTTC. This codes for CASSETGDRSYTF.

The chain carries TRBV5-6 and TRBJ1-5; 8 bases align to TRBD1. The CDR3 runs 14 residues. CDR1 is SGHDT and CDR2 is YYEEEE in the germline V gene. With V trimmed by 0 bases and J by 7 bases, 3 bases remained unmatched. This CDR3 is CASSLAGGLQPQHF. DNA of the CDR3: TGTGCCAGCAGCTTGGCAGGGGGCCTGCAGCCCCAGCATTTT.

The V gene is TRBV6-5, the J gene TRBJ2-2; 7 bases match TRBD2. CDR3 length: 12 residues. V was clipped by 5 bases and J by 10 bases; unmatched bases: 4. The V gene's germline CDR1 is MNHEY and CDR2 SVGAGI. In nucleotides, the CDR3 is TGTGCCAGCAGTATAGCGGGTGTGGAGCTGTTTTTT. This sequence encodes CASSIAGVELFF.

The CDR3 spells CASSDSTGVGNTIYF. CDR3 sequence (DNA): TGTGCCAGTTCAGACTCGACAGGGGTTGGAAACACCATATATTTT. The chain is built from TRBV28 and TRBJ1-3, with 8 bases matching TRBD1. Trimming cost V 9 bases and J 3 bases; bases outside gene matches: 10. The CDR3 contains 15 residues. Per germline, CDR1 MDHEN and CDR2 SYDVKM.

This clone turned up a few times. This chain connects TRBV5-5 to TRBJ1-1, with 7 positions matching TRBD1. The CDR3 totals 16 residues. Germline CDR1 and CDR2: SGHKS and YYEKEE (reference sequence). V shed 4 bases and J 2 bases; nucleotides not matched to a gene: 11. CDR3 in DNA: TGTGCCAGCAGCCTGACCCCGGGACAGCTAAACACTGAAGCTTTCTTT. It codes for CASSLTPGQLNTEAFF.

V usage is TRBV7-9 and J usage is TRBJ1-2, with D perhaps matching TRBD1 (6 bases). The CDR3 spans 14 residues. In germline, CDR1 is SEHNR, CDR2 FQNEAQ (reference sequence). Trimming removed 5 bases at V and 4 bases at J, with 14 bases between. The CDR3 nucleotides are TGTGCCAGCAGCCCTGAGGGGGGGTCCTATGGCTACACCTTC. Its protein product is CASSPEGGSYGYTF.

The rearrangement links TRBV28 to TRBJ2-6; D unresolved. The CDR3 is 14 amino acids. CDR1 and CDR2 from the germline V gene are MDHEN and SYDVKM. Between the trimmed V and J ends, which lost 3 bases and 0 bases, there was a span of 3 bases. The CDR3 nucleotides are TGTGCCAGCAGTTTCAGCTCTGGGGCCAACGTCCTGACTTTC. Translation gives CASSFSSGANVLTF.

This clone occurred once. This chain connects TRBV19 to TRBJ2-4, with D possibly TRBD1 on 5 matching bases. The V and J ends lost 5 bases and 7 bases respectively, with 12 bases between them. Per the germline V gene, CDR1 is LNHDA and CDR2 is SQIVND (reference sequence). The CDR3 totals 13 residues. The CDR3: CASSEQGSNIQYF. DNA of the CDR3: TGTGCCAGTAGTGAGCAGGGTTCGAACATTCAGTACTTC.

A few counts support this clone. V gene TRBV7-9 combines with J gene TRBJ2-7; D remains unclear. The CDR3 consists of 14 residues. The germline V and J ends were trimmed by 1 base and 3 bases, with 10 bases remaining between them. CDR1 SEHNR and CDR2 FQNEAQ come from the germline V gene (reference sequence). The CDR3 here is CASSLVGGVYEQYF. DNA of the CDR3: TGTGCCAGCAGCTTAGTAGGTGGCGTCTACGAGCAGTACTTC.

The rearrangement links TRBV18 to TRBJ2-7, with D unresolved. This CDR3 spans 12 amino acids. The V gene's germline CDR1 is KGHSH and CDR2 LQKENI. The V end lost 0 bases, the J end lost 5 bases, and 5 bases lay between the germline ends. The CDR3, as DNA: TGTGCCAGCTCACCACCAGGGAACGAGCAGTACTTC. The encoded protein is CASSPPGNEQYF.

The V gene is TRBV11-2, the J gene TRBJ2-2, with D tentatively TRBD2 (5 bases). Trimming cost V 3 bases and J 5 bases, with 13 bases left between them. The CDR3 runs to 15 residues. CDR1 and CDR2 (germline): SGHAT, FQNNGV. In DNA, the CDR3 is TGTGCCAGCAGCTTCGGGGTTCCAACGACCGGGGAGCTGTTTTTT. Translating it yields CASSFGVPTTGELFF.

The gene calls are TRBV3-1 (or the pseudogene TRBV3-2) and TRBJ2-2, with 9 bases identical to TRBD2. The CDR3 covers 16 residues. Trimming at V came to 2 bases and at J to 13 bases, leaving 14 bases not matched to a gene. Germline V gene lookup returns CDR1 LGHDT and CDR2 YNNKEL (reference sequence). The chain's CDR3 is CASSQSTSGRSGGLFF. In DNA form, the CDR3 reads TGTGCCAGCAGCCAAAGTACCAGCGGGAGGTCGGGAGGGCTGTTTTTT.

The CDR3 bases are TGCGCCAGCAGCGCCGACAGGGGCTGGGATTCACCCCTCCACTTT. Amino acid sequence: CASSADRGWDSPLHF. The J gene is TRBJ1-6, the V gene TRBV5-1; 8 bases map to TRBD1. The length of the CDR3 is 15 residues. V gave up 4 bases and J gave up 8 bases; unmatched junction bases: 8. Germline CDR1 reads SGHRS; CDR2 reads YFSETQ.

The CDR3 DNA sequence: TGTGCCAGTAGTATGGCGAGACTGGGGACAGCAACTAATGAAAAACTGTTTTTT. This codes for CASSMARLGTATNEKLFF. This rearrangement joins TRBV19 to TRBJ1-4; 7 nucleotides match TRBD1. Germline CDR1 LNHDA, CDR2 SQIVND (reference sequence). J lost 0 bases, V lost 3 bases, and 10 bases had no gene match. This CDR3 contains 18 residues.

The V gene is TRBV12-3 or TRBV12-4, the J gene TRBJ1-2, with a weak D call TRBD1 (5 bases). V gave up 6 bases and J gave up 5 bases, with 13 bases separating them. The CDR3 is 13 amino acids. The CDR3 reads CASSPETAYGYTF. In DNA form, the CDR3 reads TGTGCCAGCAGCCCGGAGACAGCGTATGGCTACACCTTC.

This chain joins TRBV14 and TRBJ2-3; 9 bases are shared with TRBD2. This CDR3 is 17 amino acids long. The V gene's germline CDR1 is SGHDN and CDR2 FVKESK. Losses at the gene ends were 3 bases for V and 3 bases for J; bases not matched to a gene: 10. The CDR3 is CASSQVPKRGVTDTQYF. CDR3 in DNA: TGTGCCAGCAGCCAGGTCCCTAAGCGGGGGGTTACAGATACGCAGTATTTT.

The chain uses TRBV30 and TRBJ2-2; no clear D gene. The CDR3 runs 15 residues. The ends were cut back, 7 bases at V and 1 base at J, with 16 bases in the middle. The germline gives CDR1 GTSNPN, CDR2 SVGIG (reference sequence). CDR3 protein: CALPRGTGNTGELFF. The CDR3, as DNA: TGTGCCTTACCAAGAGGTACCGGGAACACCGGGGAGCTGTTTTTT.